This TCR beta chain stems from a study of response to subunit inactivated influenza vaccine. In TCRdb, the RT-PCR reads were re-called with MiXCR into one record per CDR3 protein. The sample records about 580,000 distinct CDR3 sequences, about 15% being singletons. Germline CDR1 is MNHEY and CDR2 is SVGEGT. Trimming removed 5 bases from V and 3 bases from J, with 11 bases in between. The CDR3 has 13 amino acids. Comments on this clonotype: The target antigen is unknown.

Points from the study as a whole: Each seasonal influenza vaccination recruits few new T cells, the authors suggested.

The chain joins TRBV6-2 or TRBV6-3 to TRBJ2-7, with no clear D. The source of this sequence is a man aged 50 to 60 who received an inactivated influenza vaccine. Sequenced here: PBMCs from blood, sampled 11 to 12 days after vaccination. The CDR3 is CASSRALNYEQYF. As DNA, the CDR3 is TGTGCCAGCAGTCGGGCCCTAAACTACGAGCAGTACTTC.